This TCR beta chain emerged from a study of vaccination and CD4 T cells after COVID-19. Sequence data for DNA of cultured CD4+ T cells were generated by the Oncomine TCR Beta short-read assay. Each CDR3 protein gets one entry after TCRdb re-called the PCR reads with MiXCR. The top ten hold more than 11% of the sample, which has 12,000 to 15,000 distinct CDR3 sequences, roughly three fifths seen once. The sample's treatment: roughly 10-day PBMC culture with coronavirus spike peptide pools or control peptides (ViraFEST assay). The V gene's germline CDR1 is MGHDK and CDR2 SYGVNS. V lost 5 bases, J lost 0 bases, and 10 bases lay in between. The CDR3 is made up of 14 amino acids. Of note for this clonotype: The antigen is undetermined.

This chain connects TRBV25-1 to TRBJ2-5, with TRBD1 as a possible D gene (6 bases). This receptor was identified in a human donor who had recovered from COVID-19. The sample consisted of CD4+ T cells from blood, cultured in vitro. In DNA form, the CDR3 reads TGTGCCAGCAGTTTACACAGGGACCAAGAGACCCAGTACTTC. Translation: CASSLHRDQETQYF.